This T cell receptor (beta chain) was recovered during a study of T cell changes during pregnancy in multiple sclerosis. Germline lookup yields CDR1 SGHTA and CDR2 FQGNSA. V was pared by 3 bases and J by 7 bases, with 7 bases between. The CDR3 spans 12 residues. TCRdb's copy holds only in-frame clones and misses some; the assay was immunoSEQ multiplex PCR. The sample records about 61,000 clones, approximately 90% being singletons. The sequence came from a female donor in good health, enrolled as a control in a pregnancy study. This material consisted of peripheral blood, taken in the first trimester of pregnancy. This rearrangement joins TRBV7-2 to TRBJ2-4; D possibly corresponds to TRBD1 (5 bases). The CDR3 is CASSFQGNIQYF. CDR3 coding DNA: TGTGCCAGCAGCTTCCAGGGTAACATTCAGTACTTC.